This is a list of T cell receptor beta chains from one sample in a study of T cells in localized non-small cell lung cancer. Clones were sequenced by immunoSEQ multiplex PCR, and TCRdb holds only the in-frame ones, with some missing. The sample carries 30,000 to 35,000 clones, 85% to 90% recorded once. Sequenced here: peripheral blood, sampled before any cancer treatment. All receptors come from a female donor of 60 years or more with stage I lung adenocarcinoma. Both conserved end residues are trimmed from each CDR3. The order of the fields is V gene, J gene, CDR3 protein.

>TRBV6-1|TRBJ1-2
ASSAFGTGRGYT
>TRBV7-9|TRBJ2-1
ASSPPRASSYNEQF
>TRBV29-1|TRBJ2-1
SVEGRGSYNEQF
>TRBV10-1|TRBJ2-3
ASSESAGGDTQY
>TRBV2|TRBJ2-7
ASSASGRGEQY
>TRBV11-2|TRBJ1-1
ASSLGPDRGPRTEAF
>TRBV7-8|TRBJ1-2
ASSLGQGAGHGYT
>TRBV18|TRBJ2-3
ASSPTRSNTQY
>TRBV4-3|TRBJ2-1
ASSLQQGSYNEQF
>TRBV12-5|TRBJ2-7
ASGLEVGGYEQY
>TRBV28|TRBJ1-2
ASSLGGPGYGYT
>TRBV7-2|TRBJ1-2
ASSLLGGGPYGGYT
>TRBV14|TRBJ2-7
ASSYTGTSGRYEQY